The entry below gives a single TCR beta chain sequence along with its context. What it recognizes is unknown. These data come from a study of cytomegalovirus exposure and HLA in healthy donors. At the level of the study: There were under 140 million unique TCR beta sequences, drawn from about 190 million T cells, in an earlier analysis.

Researchers ran the PCR with 60 Vbeta and 13 Jbeta primers. Using immunoSEQ multiplex PCR, the repertoire was profiled, and TCRdb retains in-frame clones only, with some absent. The profile shows about 140,000 clones, roughly 80% of them singletons. Findings of the study overall: About 87% or about 30% of the time was how often most TCR beta V segments were productive, according to an earlier analysis.

The CDR3 is 15 amino acids. Germline V gene lookup returns CDR1 SGHTA and CDR2 FQGNSA. V was pared by 0 bases and J by 3 bases, with 11 bases between. This chain joins TRBV7-2 and TRBJ1-1, with D possibly matching TRBD1 (5 bases). The sequence was collected from a female donor in good health and CMV-seronegative. Source material: PBMCs. The chain's CDR3 is CASSLAAGLDTEAFF. CDR3 nucleotide sequence: TGTGCCAGCAGCTTAGCGGCAGGGTTGGACACTGAAGCTTTCTTT.